The 2 T cell receptor beta chains reported below all come from one sample, sequenced in a study of Ad26.COV2.S vaccination and SARS-CoV-2 variants. Here immunoSEQ multiplex PCR was the method, and the copy in TCRdb shows in-frame clones only, minus some. The sample carries around 240,000 clones, 85% to 90% recorded once. Described treatment: roughly 20 received Ad26.COV2.S at low or high dose, single or two shots; 5 received placebo; per-sample allocation not given. Sampling occurred on day 63 after the first vaccine or placebo injection. Specimen: peripheral blood, collected in a trial of Ad26.COV2.S vaccine versus placebo. These receptors were collected from a person aged 18-60 years who received the Ad26.COV2.S COVID-19 vaccine or a placebo.

V is TRBV7-8 and J is TRBJ2-1; D remains ambiguous. Trimming shortened V by 0 bases and J by 4 bases, and 7 bases separated the two germline ends. Germline V gives CDR1 SGHVS, CDR2 FQNEAQ. The CDR3 runs to 14 residues. The CDR3 reads CASSLARTYNEQFF. DNA of the CDR3: TGTGCCAGCAGCTTAGCGCGTACTTACAATGAGCAGTTCTTC. Supplemented by reference TRBV7-8 and TRBJ2-1, the full variable domain reads GAGVSQSPRYKVAKRGQDVALRCDPISGHVSLFWYQQALGQGPEFLTYFQNEAQLDKSGLPSDRFFAERPEGSVSTLKIQRTQQEDSAVYLCASSLARTYNEQFFGPGTRLTVL.

Only one count was recorded for this clone. The chain couples TRBV5-1 to TRBJ2-5; D not resolved. The V gene's germline CDR1 is SGHRS and CDR2 YFSETQ. V was trimmed by 3 bases and J by 1 base, leaving 4 bases between them. The CDR3 totals 12 residues. DNA of the CDR3: TGCGCCAGCAGCTGGGGCCAAGAGACCCAGTACTTC. It codes for CASSWGQETQYF.